This T cell receptor (beta chain) was identified during a study of a mutant IDH1 vaccine in newly diagnosed glioma. Method: immunoSEQ multiplex PCR; TCRdb's copy keeps in-frame clones and lacks some. The data contain about 54,000 clones, roughly 84% of them singletons. Concerning this clone: The antigen remains unidentified.

Time point: week 35, safety follow-up. Doses of 300 ug of mutant IDH1 20-mer peptide were given with topical imiquimod. The patients received vaccinations eight times, in weeks 1, 3, 5, 7, 11, 15, 19 and 23. The sequencing used PBMCs, collected from a glioma patient whose treatment included an IDH1 peptide vaccine. The receptor's source is a woman aged 18-30 years with glioma.

CDR3 loop: CASSLMGRKRDSFYTF. In DNA, the CDR3 is TGTGCCAGCAGCTTAATGGGCCGAAAACGGGACAGCTTCTACACCTTC. The chain couples TRBV7-9 to TRBJ1-2; 7 positions match TRBD1. The CDR3 covers 16 residues. Germline lookup yields CDR1 SEHNR and CDR2 FQNEAQ (reference sequence). The J segment lost 10 bases and the V segment lost 2 bases, leaving 16 bases of the junction unmatched. Variable domain in full (rest from reference TRBV7-9 and TRBJ1-2): DTGVSQNPRHKITKRGQNVTFRCDPISEHNRLYWYRQTLGQGPEFLTYFQNEAQLEKSRLLSDRFSAERPKGSFSTLEIQRTEQGDSAMYLCASSLMGRKRDSFYTFGSGTRLTVV.